A selection of T cell receptor beta chains follows, all from one sample in a study of cytomegalovirus exposure and HLA in healthy donors. Assay: immunoSEQ multiplex PCR; the TCRdb copy retains only in-frame clones and omits some. The sample consists of around 180,000 clones, more than 75% of them appearing once. Sequenced sample: PBMCs. These receptors were taken from a woman aged 18 to 35 in good health and CMV-seronegative. The CDR3 runs from the conserved cysteine through the conserved F or W. D genes are given only for firm matches. Expanded clones get a size class; other rows say once, few or many, or leave the size out.

clone size	J gene	D gene	V gene	CDR3 protein	CDR3 DNA
NA	TRBJ2-5	NA	TRBV7-2	CASSLNRAETQYF	TGTGCCAGCAGCTTAAACAGAGCAGAGACCCAGTACTTC
NA	TRBJ2-7	TRBD2	TRBV5-1	CASSWSSGTTPREQYF	TGCGCCAGCAGCTGGAGCTCCGGGACTACTCCAAGGGAGCAGTACTTC
NA	TRBJ2-5	NA	TRBV29-1	CSVEERGTLHETQYF	TGCAGCGTTGAAGAGAGGGGGACACTTCACGAGACCCAGTACTTC
NA	TRBJ2-7	TRBD1	TRBV27	CASSSGTGGYEQYF	TGTGCCAGCAGTTCTGGGACAGGGGGCTACGAGCAGTACTTC
NA	TRBJ2-7	NA	TRBV5-1	CASSLGGGGAGYEQYF	TGCGCCAGCAGCTTGGGGGGTGGCGGGGCTGGTTACGAGCAGTACTTC
NA	TRBJ2-1	TRBD2	TRBV5-1	CASSLEGRAYNEQFF	TGCGCCAGCAGCTTGGAGGGGAGGGCTTACAATGAGCAGTTCTTC
NA	TRBJ2-1	TRBD2	TRBV11-3	CASSSTREGFF	TGTGCCAGCAGCTCCACGCGGGAGGGGTTCTTC
NA	TRBJ2-1	TRBD2	TRBV4-1	CASSQDRDSGVSSYNEQFF	TGCGCCAGCAGCCAAGATCGGGATAGCGGGGTAAGCTCCTACAATGAGCAGTTCTTC
NA	TRBJ2-7	TRBD2	TRBV7-2	CASSLVSGQTKWSSYEQYF	TGTGCCAGCAGCTTAGTTAGCGGGCAAACAAAGTGGAGCTCCTACGAGCAGTACTTC
NA	TRBJ2-1	TRBD2	TRBV2	CASSGGAGGGLGEQFF	TGTGCCAGCAGTGGCGGGGCGGGGGGCGGTTTGGGTGAGCAGTTCTTC
NA	TRBJ2-7	TRBD1	TRBV27	CASSFLRQGAYEQYF	TGTGCCAGCAGTTTTTTAAGGCAGGGGGCCTACGAGCAGTACTTC
NA	TRBJ1-4	NA	TRBV7-8	CASSPRQANEKLFF	TGTGCCAGCAGCCCTAGACAGGCTAATGAAAAACTGTTTTTT
NA	TRBJ1-5	NA	TRBV6-5	CASTRGINQPQHF	TGTGCCAGCACCCGGGGAATCAATCAGCCCCAGCATTTT
NA	TRBJ2-7	TRBD1	TRBV6-5	CASSRGQGPYEQYF	TGTGCCAGCAGCCGAGGACAGGGGCCCTACGAGCAGTACTTC
few	TRBJ1-4	NA	TRBV6-1	CASSPGRNEKLFF	TGTGCCAGCAGTCCCGGGAGGAATGAAAAACTGTTTTTT
NA	TRBJ1-4	NA	TRBV7-2	CASSLAARGTNEKLFF	TGTGCCAGCAGCTTAGCCGCGAGAGGAACTAATGAAAAACTGTTTTTT
NA	TRBJ2-1	TRBD2	TRBV4-1	CASSQDGTSGSKRFF	TGCGCCAGCAGCCAAGACGGGACTAGCGGGAGTAAGAGGTTCTTC
NA	TRBJ2-5	TRBD2	TRBV5-1	CASSLGLAGQETQYF	TGCGCCAGCAGCTTGGGGCTAGCGGGGCAAGAGACCCAGTACTTC
NA	TRBJ1-2	NA	TRBV6-5	CASSLGGGGGYTF	TGTGCCAGCAGTTTGGGGGGGGGAGGGGGCTACACCTTC
NA	TRBJ1-2	TRBD1	TRBV6-1	CASSLGQGNGYTF	TGTGCCAGCTCCCTGGGACAGGGAAATGGCTACACCTTC
NA	TRBJ2-2	NA	TRBV6-5	CASTQSPTTGELFF	TGTGCCAGCACCCAGTCCCCAACAACCGGGGAGCTGTTTTTT
NA	TRBJ1-4	TRBD1	TRBV6-1	CASSGTGLTNEKLSF	TGTGCCAGCAGCGGGACAGGGCTTACTAATGAAAAACTGTCTTTT
NA	TRBJ1-1	NA	TRBV29-1	CSVAPRGNTEAFF	TGCAGCGTCGCACCCAGGGGTAACACTGAAGCTTTCTTT
NA	TRBJ1-4	NA	TRBV13	CASSLDQGYGEKLFF	TGTGCCAGCAGCTTAGATCAGGGGTACGGCGAAAAACTGTTTTTT
NA	TRBJ2-7	NA	TRBV27	CASSWAGRSSYEQYF	TGTGCCAGCAGTTGGGCGGGGAGGAGCTCCTACGAGCAGTACTTC
NA	TRBJ2-2	NA	TRBV30	CARTLNTGELFF	TGTGCCCGGACACTGAACACCGGGGAGCTGTTTTTT
NA	TRBJ1-3	NA	TRBV9	CASSNRATGNTIYF	TGTGCCAGCAGCAACAGGGCTACTGGAAACACCATATATTTT
NA	TRBJ2-5	TRBD2	TRBV4-3	CASSQDRTRFQETQYF	TGCGCCAGCAGCCAGGATCGGACTAGGTTCCAAGAGACCCAGTACTTC
few	TRBJ1-2	TRBD1	TRBV6-1	CASSEMTGPNYGYTF	TGTGCCAGCAGTGAAATGACAGGGCCGAACTATGGCTACACCTTC
NA	TRBJ2-1	NA	TRBV5-6	CASSLDMYNEQFF	TGTGCCAGCAGCTTGGACATGTACAATGAGCAGTTCTTC
once	TRBJ2-3	NA	TRBV9	CASSTLVPESTDTQYF	TGTGCCAGCAGCACCCTGGTGCCGGAGAGCACAGATACGCAGTATTTT
once	TRBJ2-2	NA	TRBV30	CAWSAWPNTGELFF	TGTGCCTGGAGCGCCTGGCCAAACACCGGGGAGCTGTTTTTT
few	TRBJ2-7	NA	TRBV5-4	CASSFGQSGEQYF	TGTGCCAGCAGCTTCGGACAGTCCGGCGAGCAGTACTTC
NA	TRBJ2-7	NA	TRBV30	CAWSVGVNEQYF	TGTGCCTGGAGTGTCGGAGTTAACGAGCAGTACTTC
NA	TRBJ2-7	NA	TRBV5-1	CASSFWGPTYEQYF	TGCGCCAGCAGCTTTTGGGGGCCGACCTACGAGCAGTACTTC
few	TRBJ2-7	NA	TRBV7-8	CASSLLPTADYEQYF	TGTGCCAGCAGCTTATTACCCACCGCAGACTACGAGCAGTACTTC
NA	TRBJ2-5	NA	TRBV7-8	CASSFSEETQYF	TGTGCCAGCAGCTTTTCGGAAGAGACCCAGTACTTC
NA	TRBJ2-7	NA	TRBV5-1	CASSWGGASYEQYF	TGCGCCAGCAGCTGGGGGGGCGCCTCCTACGAGCAGTACTTC
NA	TRBJ2-5	TRBD2	TRBV15	CATSAGTSGRQETQYF	TGTGCCACCAGCGCCGGGACTAGCGGGAGACAAGAGACCCAGTACTTC
NA	TRBJ1-2	NA	TRBV28	CASTPPGGAKGYTF	TGTGCCAGCACCCCCCCGGGGGGCGCGAAGGGCTACACCTTC
NA	TRBJ1-5	NA	TRBV6-1	CASRGTEQPQHF	TGTGCCAGCAGGGGGACTGAGCAGCCCCAGCATTTT
NA	TRBJ1-3	NA	TRBV13	CASTELNGNTIYF	TGTGCCAGCACTGAGCTCAATGGAAACACCATATATTTT
NA	TRBJ2-7	TRBD1	TRBV7-6	CASSADRGAYEQYF	TGTGCCAGCAGCGCGGACAGGGGTGCCTACGAGCAGTACTTC
once	TRBJ2-2	NA	TRBV7-3	CASSLVSRQMHGELFF	TGTGCCAGCAGCTTAGTATCTCGACAGATGCACGGGGAGCTGTTTTTT
few	TRBJ2-4	TRBD1	TRBV4-2	CASSQGQGENIQYF	TGTGCCAGCAGCCAAGGACAGGGGGAAAACATTCAGTACTTC
NA	TRBJ2-1	TRBD2	TRBV7-3	CASSLRPMVGGLGNEQFF	TGTGCCAGCAGCTTAAGGCCGATGGTGGGAGGGTTGGGCAATGAGCAGTTCTTC
few	TRBJ1-4	NA	TRBV7-6	CASSLQGGKLFF	TGTGCCAGCAGTCTACAGGGCGGAAAACTGTTTTTT
NA	TRBJ1-5	TRBD1	TRBV6-5	CASSYQQGDQPQHF	TGTGCCAGCAGTTACCAACAGGGGGATCAGCCCCAGCATTTT
NA	TRBJ2-2	TRBD1	TRBV5-8	CASNPEPPKGALGTGELFF	TGTGCCAGCAACCCCGAGCCCCCCAAGGGGGCGCTGGGCACCGGGGAGCTGTTTTTT
NA	TRBJ2-2	NA	TRBV7-8	CASSLRIPGELFF	TGTGCCAGCAGCTTGCGGATCCCCGGGGAGCTGTTTTTT
NA	TRBJ2-1	TRBD2	TRBV7-9	CASSHTTGLAELYNEQFF	TGTGCCAGCAGCCACACAACGGGACTAGCGGAGCTCTACAATGAGCAGTTCTTC
NA	TRBJ2-2	TRBD1	TRBV15	CATSRDRDRGSGELFF	TGTGCCACCAGCAGAGACAGGGACAGGGGATCCGGGGAGCTGTTTTTT